One and the same sample provided the 18 T cell receptor beta chains below, sequenced in a study of identical twins. TCRdb independently ran MiXCR on the 5' RACE reads; one entry per CDR3 protein. The repertoire holds under 350,000 distinct CDR3 sequences, with 9.5% as singletons. The same specimen was also included in a second study, on yellow fever vaccine responses in identical twins.

The sequencing sample was made of CD8+ T cells sorted from blood. These receptor sequences come from a woman in her late teens or twenties in good health.

This chain connects TRBV30 to TRBJ2-5, with 8 bases that match TRBD1. CDR1 and CDR2 from the germline V gene are GTSNPN and SVGIG (reference sequence). CDR3 length: 14 amino acids. The trim removed 4 bases at V and 4 bases at J, leaving 8 bases unmatched. The CDR3 DNA reads as TGTGCCTGGAATTACGGCAGGGGGCGAGAGACCCAGTACTTC. The encoded protein is CAWNYGRGRETQYF.

This clonotype was counted many times. This chain uses TRBV7-8 with TRBJ2-7; a weak D match, TRBD1 (6 bases). Germline-derived CDR1 and CDR2 are SGHVS and FQNEAQ. V was pared by 6 bases and J by 2 bases, with 20 bases between. There are 16 residues in the CDR3. The CDR3 reads CASRLLFYGDTYEQYF. The CDR3, as DNA: TGTGCCAGCAGACTCCTCTTTTATGGGGACACCTACGAGCAGTACTTC. The whole variable domain, filled in from reference TRBV7-8 and TRBJ2-7, reads GAGVSQSPRYKVAKRGQDVALRCDPISGHVSLFWYQQALGQGPEFLTYFQNEAQLDKSGLPSDRFFAERPEGSVSTLKIQRTQQEDSAVYLCASRLLFYGDTYEQYFGPGTRLTVT.

This clonotype was detected many times. The V call is TRBV2, the J call TRBJ2-1, with D maybe TRBD2 (6 bases). The V end was cut by 11 bases, the J end by 5 bases, with 19 bases between. Germline V gene lookup returns CDR1 SNHLY and CDR2 FYNNEI. The CDR3 extends over 14 amino acids. The CDR3: CAVKRVVPHNEQFF. As DNA, the CDR3 is TGTGCCGTGAAGCGGGTAGTCCCTCACAATGAGCAGTTCTTC.

This clonotype was detected ten times or more. The rearrangement links TRBV5-1 to TRBJ1-2, with 10 positions matching TRBD1. CDR1 and CDR2 (germline): SGHRS, YFSETQ. Unmatched junction bases numbered 6, after V lost 2 bases and J lost 8 bases. The CDR3 has 14 residues. CDR3 sequence reads: CASSLNDRGQGYTF. DNA for the CDR3: TGCGCCAGCAGCTTAAACGACAGGGGGCAAGGCTACACCTTC.

The CDR3 DNA reads TGCGCCAGCAGCCAAGATAACGGCTACGAGCAGTACTTC. Residues: CASSQDNGYEQYF. V gene TRBV4-3 combines with J gene TRBJ2-7; D ambiguous. Trimming took 0 bases from V and 3 from J, leaving 6 bases between them. Germline V gives CDR1 LGHNA, CDR2 YSLEER. This CDR3 is 13 amino acids long.

This clonotype occurred many times. The V and J genes are TRBV4-1 and TRBJ2-3, with 8 nucleotides matching TRBD2. Germline V gives CDR1 MGHRA, CDR2 YSYEKL. The CDR3 covers 17 residues. V dropped 0 bases and J dropped 4; count of bases not matched to a gene: 9. CDR3 loop: CASSQEGPGGVPDTQYF. CDR3 bases: TGCGCCAGCAGCCAAGAGGGTCCGGGAGGGGTCCCAGATACGCAGTATTTT.

The rearrangement links TRAV2 to TRBJ2-6, with 15 bases that match TRBD2. From germline, CDR1 is VSNAYN and CDR2 GSKP. The CDR3 has 16 amino acids. The CDR3 DNA sequence: TGTGCTAGTCCCGGGACTAGCGGGGGGGGGGCCAACGTCCTGACTTTC. It codes for CASPGTSGGGANVLTF.

This clonotype was counted only a few times. CDR3 DNA: TGTGCCAGCAGCGTTTCCGACGGCCTGAACACTGAAGCTTTCTTT. Amino acid sequence: CASSVSDGLNTEAFF. The J gene is TRBJ1-1, the V gene TRBV9; D unclear. There are 15 residues in the CDR3. Germline lookup yields CDR1 SGDLS and CDR2 YYNGEE. The ends were cut back, 2 bases at V and 0 bases at J, with 11 bases in the middle.

At least ten counts were recorded for this clonotype. The chain combines TRBV29-1 with TRBJ2-2; no firm D call. The CDR3 spans 11 residues. Germline V gene sequence: CDR1 SQVTM, CDR2 ANQGSEA. Trimming left V 4 bases short and J 6 bases short, with 6 bases between. The CDR3 coding sequence is TGCAGCGTTGTAATCCCCGGGGAGCTGTTTTTT. It codes for CSVVIPGELFF.

As to this clonotype: A far bigger clonotype differs at one base, so this is likely a read error. The rearrangement joins TRBV12-3 or TRBV12-4 to TRBJ2-3; D is unresolved. The CDR3 is made up of 12 amino acids. The CDR3 bases are TGTGCCAGGAGTTTAGACACAGATACGCAGTATTTT. Translation: CARSLDTDTQYF.

The V call is TRBV5-5, the J call TRBJ2-7; D not resolved. The V end lost 1 base, the J end lost 2 bases, and 10 bases lay between the germline ends. The CDR3 runs to 14 residues. From germline, CDR1 is SGHKS and CDR2 YYEKEE (reference sequence). As DNA, the CDR3 is TGTGCCAGCAGCTTGAGGGTAGTGGCCTACGAGCAGTACTTC. This sequence encodes CASSLRVVAYEQYF. The full variable domain, completed using reference TRBV5-5 and TRBJ2-7, is DAGVTQSPTHLIKTRGQQVTLRCSPISGHKSVSWYQQVLGQGPQFIFQYYEKEERGRGNFPDRFSARQFPNYSSELNVNALLLGDSALYLCASSLRVVAYEQYFGPGTRLTVT.

The chain recombines TRBV6-2 or TRBV6-3 with TRBJ2-3; D could derive from TRBD1 or TRBD2 (5 bases each). This CDR3 has 16 residues. The germline CDR1 and CDR2 sequences are MNHEY and SVGEGT. V gave up 0 bases and J gave up 1 base, with 11 bases separating them. The CDR3 sequence is CASSYSPGRGTDTQYF. The DNA of the CDR3 is TGTGCCAGCAGTTACTCGCCAGGGAGAGGCACAGATACGCAGTATTTT.

This clonotype appeared a few times. This rearrangement joins TRBV7-9 to TRBJ2-3, with 8 bases that match TRBD1. V was clipped by 2 bases and J by 5 bases; unmatched bases: 9. Per the germline V gene, CDR1 is SEHNR and CDR2 is FQNEAQ (reference sequence). This CDR3 comprises 16 residues. The chain's CDR3 is CASSLFFQGAEDTQYF. In DNA form, the CDR3 reads TGTGCCAGCAGCTTATTTTTTCAGGGGGCGGAAGATACGCAGTATTTT.

With regard to this clonotype: This is likely a read error, given that the CDR3 carries no conserved phenylalanine or tryptophan at its end. Because the CDR3's place on the DNA is in doubt, the DNA is left out and the CDR3 is given as listed by TCRdb. V gene TRBV9 combines with J gene TRBJ2-5. Germline assignment: CDR1 SGDLS and CDR2 YYNGEE. Both ends counted, the CDR3 spans 9 residues. The CDR3 protein is CASSVAWLA.

The CDR3: CAWKGLAGGWETQYF. CDR3 coding DNA: TGTGCCTGGAAGGGGCTAGCGGGGGGCTGGGAGACCCAGTACTTC. J is TRBJ2-5 and V is TRBV30; TRBD2 matches 11 bases. With 4 bases clipped from V and 5 bases from J, the junction kept 9 bases outside the gene matches. CDR1 is GTSNPN, CDR2 SVGIG, per germline (reference sequence). The CDR3 has 15 residues.

The rearrangement uses TRBV3-1 and TRBJ2-7, with D perhaps TRBD1 (5 bases). The CDR3 runs to 15 residues. CDR1 is LGHDT, CDR2 YNNKEL, per germline (reference sequence). Trimming left V 4 bases short and J 5 bases short, with 18 bases between. As DNA, the CDR3 is TGTGCCAGCAGCCCCATAAGGGGTAGTTTCCACGAGCAGTACTTC. Translating it yields CASSPIRGSFHEQYF.

V and J are TRBV7-1 and TRBJ2-6; TRBD1 matches at 9 bases. TRBV7-1 is noted as an ORF with a role that remains uncertain. The V gene end was trimmed by 2 bases and the J gene end by 2 bases; junction bases not matched to a gene: 19. The CDR3 covers 22 residues. This chain's CDR3 is CASSSSVGGDGTGRTGANVLTF. CDR3 nucleotide sequence: TGTGCCAGCAGCTCAAGTGTAGGCGGGGACGGGACAGGGAGGACTGGGGCCAACGTCCTGACTTTC.

This sequence joins TRBV12-3 or TRBV12-4 and TRBJ2-7; D possibly corresponds to TRBD2 (6 bases). V gave up 2 bases and J gave up 2 bases, with 16 bases separating them. The CDR3 runs to 16 residues. The chain's CDR3 is CASSLFIGGETYEQYF. CDR3 DNA sequence: TGTGCCAGCAGTTTATTCATCGGCGGGGAAACCTACGAGCAGTACTTC.